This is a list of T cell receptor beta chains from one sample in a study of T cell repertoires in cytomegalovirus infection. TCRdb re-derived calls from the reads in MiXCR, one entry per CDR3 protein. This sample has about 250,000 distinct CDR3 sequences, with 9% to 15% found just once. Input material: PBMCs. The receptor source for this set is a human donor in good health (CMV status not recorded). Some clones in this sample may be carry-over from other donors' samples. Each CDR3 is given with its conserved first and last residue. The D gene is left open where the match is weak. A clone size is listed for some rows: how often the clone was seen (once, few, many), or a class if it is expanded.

CDR3: CASSLGVSYNSPLHF
DNA: TGTGCCAGCAGCTTGGGAGTATCCTATAATTCACCCCTCCACTTT
length: 15
D: NA
J: TRBJ1-6
size: NA
V: TRBV5-6

CDR3: CATSRPGRAGELFF
DNA: TGTGCCACCAGTCGTCCAGGAAGGGCCGGGGAGCTGTTTTTT
length: 14
D: NA
J: TRBJ2-2
size: many
V: TRBV24-1

CDR3: CASSPRDSGGSPLHF
DNA: TGTGCCAGCAGCCCCCGGGACTCGGGGGGTTCACCCCTCCACTTT
length: 15
D: NA
J: TRBJ1-6
size: many
V: TRBV14

CDR3: CSAPQLSFSYNEQFF
DNA: TGCAGTGCCCCTCAACTGTCCTTCTCCTACAATGAGCAGTTCTTC
length: 15
D: NA
J: TRBJ2-1
size: NA
V: TRBV20-1

CDR3: CASSDSAGSNYGYTF
DNA: TGTGCCAGCAGTGATTCCGCAGGGTCTAACTATGGCTACACCTTC
length: 15
D: NA
J: TRBJ1-2
size: many
V: TRBV25-1

CDR3: CASSLWSSGRVSTDTQYF
DNA: TGTGCCAGCAGCTTGTGGTCTAGCGGGAGGGTTAGCACAGATACGCAGTATTTT
length: 18
D: TRBD2
J: TRBJ2-3
size: many
V: TRBV5-4

CDR3: CASHQPGPSSYEQYF
DNA: TGTGCCAGCCATCAACCGGGACCGAGCTCCTACGAGCAGTACTTC
length: 15
D: NA
J: TRBJ2-7
size: many
V: TRBV28

CDR3: CASSPPGLAGAPTHF
DNA: TGTGCCAGCAGCCCCCCCGGGCTAGCGGGGGCTCCTACTCACTTC
length: 15
D: TRBD2
J: TRBJ2-5
size: many
V: TRBV7-3

CDR3: CASSPGNLAPRRGAGELFF
DNA: TGTGCCAGCAGCCCGGGGAATCTAGCCCCCAGGCGTGGGGCCGGGGAGCTGTTTTTT
length: 19
D: NA
J: TRBJ2-2
size: many
V: TRBV7-2

CDR3: CATSDHRTPTGELFF
DNA: TGTGCCACCAGTGATCACCGGACACCTACCGGGGAGCTGTTTTTT
length: 15
D: NA
J: TRBJ2-2
size: many
V: TRBV24-1

CDR3: CASRGLAINTGELFF
DNA: TGTGCCAGCAGGGGCTTAGCGATAAACACCGGGGAGCTGTTTTTT
length: 15
D: NA
J: TRBJ2-2
size: NA
V: TRBV6-1

CDR3: CSVEVYGGERQFF
DNA: TGCAGCGTTGAAGTGTACGGGGGCGAGCGGCAGTTCTTC
length: 13
D: NA
J: TRBJ2-1
size: NA
V: TRBV29-1

CDR3: CASIPSTSTTDTQYF
DNA: TGTGCCAGCATTCCCTCGACTAGTACTACAGATACGCAGTATTTT
length: 15
D: NA
J: TRBJ2-3
size: NA
V: TRBV28

CDR3: CASSSFPRSGANVLTF
DNA: TGTGCCAGCAGCTCTTTTCCGAGATCTGGGGCCAACGTCCTGACTTTC
length: 16
D: NA
J: TRBJ2-6
size: many
V: TRBV7-6

CDR3: CSARPFSGGGNIQYF
DNA: TGCAGTGCCCGGCCCTTTAGCGGAGGGGGAAACATTCAGTACTTC
length: 15
D: NA
J: TRBJ2-4
size: NA
V: TRBV20-1

CDR3: CASSPRAGEASNYGYTF
DNA: TGTGCCAGCTCACCACGGGCAGGAGAAGCCTCTAACTATGGCTACACCTTC
length: 17
D: NA
J: TRBJ1-2
size: few
V: TRBV18

CDR3: CASSELTGIETQYF
DNA: TGTGCCAGCAGTGAATTGACAGGGATAGAGACCCAGTACTTC
length: 14
D: TRBD1
J: TRBJ2-5
size: NA
V: TRBV2

CDR3: CASSQPGSEAFF
DNA: TGTGCCAGCAGTCAGCCGGGCTCTGAAGCTTTCTTT
length: 12
D: NA
J: TRBJ1-1
size: few
V: TRBV28

CDR3: CASSLEGTAKNIQYF
DNA: TGTGCCAGCAGTTTGGAAGGGACGGCCAAAAACATTCAGTACTTC
length: 15
D: NA
J: TRBJ2-4
size: many
V: TRBV27

CDR3: CASSPGTGGTNSPLHF
DNA: TGTGCCAGCAGTCCTGGGACAGGGGGTACGAATTCACCCCTCCACTTT
length: 16
D: TRBD1
J: TRBJ1-6
size: many
V: TRBV28

CDR3: CASSSGTSGRAGVEQYF
DNA: TGTGCCAGCAGCTCCGGGACTAGCGGGAGGGCCGGGGTCGAGCAGTACTTC
length: 17
D: TRBD2
J: TRBJ2-7
size: many
V: TRBV7-3

CDR3: CASSSVRGSGNTIYF
DNA: TGTGCCAGCAGCTCCGTTCGGGGCTCTGGAAACACCATATATTTT
length: 15
D: NA
J: TRBJ1-3
size: few
V: TRBV7-8

CDR3: CASSPRFSGRERYNEQFF
DNA: TGTGCCAGCAGCCCACGTTTTAGCGGGAGGGAGCGATACAATGAGCAGTTCTTC
length: 18
D: TRBD2
J: TRBJ2-1
size: few
V: TRBV6-5

CDR3: CSAPKGGRNQPQHF
DNA: TGCAGTGCTCCTAAAGGGGGTAGGAATCAGCCCCAGCATTTT
length: 14
D: NA
J: TRBJ1-5
size: NA
V: TRBV20-1

CDR3: CASRRDRFGDQYF
DNA: TGTGCCAGCAGACGGGACAGATTTGGTGACCAGTACTTC
length: 13
D: TRBD1
J: TRBJ2-5
size: many
V: TRBV27

CDR3: CSASTVNEQFF
DNA: TGCAGTGCGTCGACTGTCAATGAGCAGTTCTTC
length: 11
D: NA
J: TRBJ2-1
size: few
V: TRBV20-1

CDR3: CASSLAQNRLYGYTF
DNA: TGTGCCAGCAGCTTAGCGCAGAATAGACTCTATGGCTACACCTTC
length: 15
D: NA
J: TRBJ1-2
size: many
V: TRBV7-2

CDR3: CASSLRVSGRTYEQYF
DNA: TGTGCCAGCAGCTTAAGGGTTAGTGGACGGACCTACGAGCAGTACTTC
length: 16
D: NA
J: TRBJ2-7
size: many
V: TRBV7-6

CDR3: CASSLDRTKETQYF
DNA: TGTGCCAGCAGCTTAGATCGGACCAAAGAGACCCAGTACTTC
length: 14
D: NA
J: TRBJ2-5
size: many
V: TRBV7-2